The 13 T cell receptor beta chains given below trace back to one sample, sequenced in a study of T cell responses to AZD1222 COVID-19 vaccine. Assay used: immunoSEQ multiplex PCR; TCRdb lists only in-frame clones, some missing. Of about 110,000 clones in the sample, around 89% were seen once. This material consisted of peripheral blood, taken on day 0 of AZD1222 vaccination. The receptors were sampled from an adult in good health.

The V gene is TRBV4-1, the J gene TRBJ1-1; 7 bases agree with TRBD1. The germline CDR1 and CDR2 sequences are MGHRA and YSYEKL. V dropped 3 bases and J dropped 5; count of bases not matched to a gene: 15. CDR3 length: 17 residues. The CDR3 sequence is CASSHAPPTGFGTEAFF. In DNA form, the CDR3 reads TGCGCCAGCAGCCATGCGCCTCCGACAGGGTTCGGTACTGAAGCTTTCTTT.

V usage is TRBV10-1 and J usage is TRBJ2-7; D remains ambiguous. Trimming took off 5 bases at V and 0 bases at J, with 8 bases between the two ends. Looked up from germline, CDR1 is WNHNN and CDR2 is SYGVQD (reference sequence). The CDR3 runs to 13 residues. Here the CDR3 reads CASSRADSYEQYF. CDR3 bases: TGCGCCAGCAGTCGGGCGGACTCCTACGAGCAGTACTTC.

This chain joins TRBV7-8 and TRBJ1-1; D unresolved. With 2 bases removed from V and 8 bases from J, the gap between germline ends came to 12 bases. This CDR3 region has 13 residues. The V gene's germline CDR1 is SGHVS and CDR2 FQNEAQ. The CDR3 region has the DNA TGTGCCAGCAGCTTAAGGGTAAGAAGAGAAGCTTTCTTT. It encodes CASSLRVRREAFF.

The J gene is TRBJ1-2, the V gene TRBV14; 10 nucleotides match TRBD1. CDR1 is SGHDN, CDR2 FVKESK, per germline. The CDR3 covers 15 residues. Trimming cost V 3 bases and J 8 bases; bases outside gene matches: 9. CDR3 in amino acids: CASSHPGTGVGGYTF. CDR3 nucleotides: TGTGCCAGCAGCCACCCCGGGACAGGGGTTGGAGGCTACACCTTC.

This CDR3 is CASSLGGLGSTGELFF. For the CDR3, the DNA is TGTGCCAGCAGCTTGGGGGGCCTCGGGTCGACCGGGGAGCTGTTTTTT. The V gene is TRBV5-5, the J gene TRBJ2-2, with D tentatively TRBD1 (5 bases). This CDR3 region has 16 residues. Per the germline V gene, CDR1 is SGHKS and CDR2 is YYEKEE (reference sequence). Trimming took 0 bases from V and 5 from J, leaving 14 bases between them.

For the CDR3, the DNA is TGTGCCTGGAGCCGGGAAGCCGATCAGCCCCAGCATTTT. As protein: CAWSREADQPQHF. The chain recombines TRBV30 with TRBJ1-5; D not resolved. CDR3 size: 13 residues. With 3 bases removed from V and 5 bases from J, the gap between germline ends came to 11 bases. CDR1 is GTSNPN, CDR2 SVGIG, per germline (reference sequence). The whole variable domain, filled in from reference TRBV30 and TRBJ1-5, reads SQTIHQWPATLVQPVGSPLSLECTVEGTSNPNLYWYRQAAGRGLQLLFYSVGIGQISSEVPQNLSASRPQDRQFILSSKKLLLSDSGFYLCAWSREADQPQHFGDGTRLSIL.

The chain combines TRBV10-3 with TRBJ1-2; the D gene is possibly TRBD1 (5 bases). CDR1 ENHRY and CDR2 SYGVKD come from the germline V gene. This CDR3 has 15 residues. The V and J ends lost 2 bases and 3 bases respectively, with 13 bases between them. The CDR3, as DNA: TGTGCCATCAGTGAGGGAAGGGGACGGGACTATGGCTACACCTTC. Its translation is CAISEGRGRDYGYTF.

The chain couples TRBV3-1 (or the pseudogene TRBV3-2) to TRBJ2-1; maybe TRBD1 (6 bases). The germline CDR1 and CDR2 sequences are LGHDT and YNNKEL (reference sequence). V lost 4 bases and J lost 5, with 9 bases in between. The length of the CDR3 is 13 residues. This chain's CDR3 is CASSLRTDNEQFF. The CDR3 region has the DNA TGTGCCAGCAGCCTCCGGACAGACAATGAGCAGTTCTTC.

This chain uses TRBV11-2 with TRBJ2-5; D unresolved. The CDR3 covers 15 residues. Trimming cost V 1 base and J 1 base, with 10 bases left between them. Per germline, CDR1 SGHAT and CDR2 FQNNGV. The CDR3 DNA reads as TGTGCCAGCAGCTTAGTTAGCTCCCTCCAAGAGACCCAGTACTTC. This translates into CASSLVSSLQETQYF.

The chain uses TRBV11-2 and TRBJ2-7; 7 bases agree with TRBD1. This CDR3 comprises 12 residues. Germline values: CDR1 SGHAT, CDR2 FQNNGV. V shed 5 bases, J shed 5 bases, and the junction held 3 bases outside the gene matches. CDR3 region: CASSLDRHEQYF. The CDR3 DNA reads as TGTGCCAGCAGCCTGGACAGGCACGAGCAGTACTTC.

The rearrangement joins TRBV4-1 to TRBJ1-2; D perhaps matches TRBD1 (5 bases). The CDR3 is 16 residues long. Between the trimmed V and J ends, which lost 0 bases and 9 bases, there was a span of 20 bases. The germline CDR1 and CDR2 sequences are MGHRA and YSYEKL. For the CDR3, the DNA is TGCGCCAGCAGCCAAGAATATGGGGGGATACGCGGGAGCTACACCTTC. As protein: CASSQEYGGIRGSYTF.

This chain connects TRBV15 to TRBJ2-4; D gene unclear. Trimming removed 5 bases at V and 7 bases at J, with 9 bases between. CDR1 and CDR2 from the germline V gene are LNHNV and YYDKDF (reference sequence). This CDR3 region has 12 residues. The CDR3 coding sequence is TGTGCCACCAGCTTCGGGCAGAACATTCAGTACTTC. Translated: CATSFGQNIQYF.

The V and J genes are TRBV12-3 or TRBV12-4 and TRBJ2-3, with D possibly being TRBD2 (6 bases). The CDR3 runs to 13 residues. V shed 10 bases and J shed 3 bases, with 14 bases lying between them. In DNA, the CDR3 is TGTGCCACTGTCGGGGGAGTAACAGATACGCAGTATTTT. It is translated as CATVGGVTDTQYF.